The sequence of this T cell receptor (beta chain) was determined in a study of T cells in tuberculosis (dated by TCRdb to between 2018 and 2020). A note on the overall study: To characterize T cells specific for the mycobacterial lipid antigen glucose monomycolate (GMM), the study used CD1B tetramers together with high-throughput TCR immunosequencing. A South African clinical cohort compared IGRA-negative adolescents, IGRA-positive adolescents with latent tuberculosis and adults with active tuberculosis, 10 to 11 per group. PBMC from patients with active tuberculosis were archived either before the start of standard anti-tuberculosis treatment or within 7 days of starting that treatment. Paper-wide results and their limitations: With the diverse GMM-specific repertoire as input, a classifier achieved 80% to 90% accuracy (AUROC about 0.93), whereas GEM motif frequencies as input gave around 70% accuracy. Shorter CDR3-alpha lengths in active tuberculosis patients partly drove the smaller NN-distances, and the TCR-beta difference was not statistically significant. Smaller mean NN-distances to GMM-specific TCRs were observed in active tuberculosis TCR-alpha repertoires than in IGRA-negative controls, suggesting clonal expansion of GMM-specific TCRs. Which clinical samples got chosen depended on the availability of cryopreserved specimens, and the active tuberculosis cases were adults, whereas the controls were adolescents.

The immunoSEQ multiplex PCR assay was used to generate TCR libraries, with TCR-beta and/or TCR-alpha/delta assays applied to each sample. The amplified TCR libraries were sequenced on the Illumina high-throughput platform. The source study handled its data this way. Clustering and dimensionality reduction relied on pairwise TCRdist distances among GMM-specific receptors from T cells that were either sorted ex vivo or expanded in vitro. The score assigned to each clinical repertoire was mean NN-distance, meaning the average TCRdist to the nearest 10% of tetramer-positive reference sequences. GEM TCR motif frequency was calculated as the fraction of unique TCRs that matched known GEM sequences in V/J usage and CDR3 length. Linear discriminant analysis with leave-one-out cross-validation, implemented in scikit-learn, was used to classify active tuberculosis. TCRdb provides this immuneACCESS table in a form limited to in-frame rearrangements. Some clones are lacking; in checked studies, under half of them reflect an unresolved V gene, and why the rest are absent is not known. V and J calls plus clone size are reproduced from that table; the DNA served to infer D and trimming. For this sample the table gives 20,000 to 25,000 clones, of which about 85% were detected only once. The top ten clonotypes cover 15% of the sample.

The sample's time point label is to be understood as: new active TB diagnosis, blood taken before or within 7 days of starting treatment. Active tuberculosis patients were HIV-seronegative South African adults aged 18 years or older with a new diagnosis. Active tuberculosis was confirmed by positive sputum smear microscopy and/or positive M. tuberculosis culture. Immunosequencing of unsorted cryopreserved PBMC covered, on average, approximately 100,000 T cells per clinical donor. Per the germline V gene, SGHTA is the CDR1 and FQGNSA is the CDR2. The CDR3 covers 15 residues, taking in both the cysteine and the phenylalanine. The only DNA kept is the CDR3, 45 bases in frame from the first base. Germline trimming amounts to 2 bases on V and 2 bases on J, with 3 as the count of junction bases outside the gene matches. For this clone: Its target antigen remains unknown. Base quality data are lacking; no much larger clone is found one base away.

The clonotype comes from an adult with tuberculosis. The sequence joins TRBV7-2 to TRBJ2-3; TRBD2 matches 8 bases in the middle. Sequencing was performed on PBMCs, taken at tuberculosis diagnosis. The CDR3 here reads CASSLQRGITDTQYF. The DNA sequence is as follows: TGTGCCAGCAGCTTACAGCGGGGGATCACAGATACGCAGTATTTT. The CDR3, completed at both ends by the reference TRBV7-2 and TRBJ2-3 genes, gives the full variable domain GAGVSQSPSNKVTEKGKDVELRCDPISGHTALYWYRQSLGQGLEFLIYFQGNSAPDKSGLPSDRFSAERTGGSVSTLTIQRTQQEDSAVYLCASSLQRGITDTQYFGPGTRLTVL.